This TCR beta chain stems from a study of graft-versus-host responses after intestinal transplantation. The overall study: Recipients underwent multivisceral, liver-intestinal, or isolated intestinal transplants. Anti-thymocyte globulin was used for induction in all recipients, who then took tacrolimus and steroids for approximately 3 years.

The V gene's germline CDR1 is SGHRS and CDR2 YFSETQ. V lost 6 bases and J lost 4; bases outside the gene matches: 11. The CDR3 contains 15 residues. Data came from immunoSEQ multiplex PCR; TCRdb stores just in-frame clones and leaves some out. The repertoire holds 20,000 to 25,000 clones, with under 50% as singletons. The gene calls are TRBV5-1 and TRBJ1-1; TRBD1 matches 8 bases. This specimen consisted of alloreactive CD4+ T cells from a mixed lymphocyte reaction culture, obtained before intestinal transplant. Subset described: CFSE-low proliferating T cells sorted from roughly 6-day pre-transplant mixed lymphocyte reaction (GvH or HvG direction). This receptor was taken from a human patient who received an intestinal transplant. The CDR3 here is CASIPRTGGGTEAFF. For the CDR3, the DNA is TGCGCCAGCATCCCACGAACAGGGGGAGGCACTGAAGCTTTCTTT.